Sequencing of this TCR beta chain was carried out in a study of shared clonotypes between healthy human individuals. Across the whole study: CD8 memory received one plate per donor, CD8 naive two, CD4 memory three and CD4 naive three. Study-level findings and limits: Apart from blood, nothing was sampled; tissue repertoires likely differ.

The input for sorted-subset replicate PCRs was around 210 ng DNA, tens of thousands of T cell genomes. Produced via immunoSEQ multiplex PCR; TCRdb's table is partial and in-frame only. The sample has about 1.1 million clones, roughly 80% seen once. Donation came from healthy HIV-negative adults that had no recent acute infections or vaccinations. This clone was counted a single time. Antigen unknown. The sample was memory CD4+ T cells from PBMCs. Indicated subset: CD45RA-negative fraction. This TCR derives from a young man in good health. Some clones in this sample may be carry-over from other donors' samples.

CDR3 residues: CASSVGAGLNTEAFF. The CDR3 region has the DNA TGTGCCAGCAGCGTGGGAGCGGGACTGAACACTGAAGCTTTCTTT. This chain links TRBV9 with TRBJ1-1, with a weak D call TRBD1 (5 bases). The V end was cut by 2 bases, the J end by 0 bases, with 11 bases between. Germline CDR1 reads SGDLS; CDR2 reads YYNGEE. The CDR3 consists of 15 residues.